This TCR beta chain was observed in a study of beta chain features in type 1 diabetes. Study-level results: Insertion counts at VDJ junctions were lower in type 1 diabetes patients, who also showed more deletions there. TCRB repertoires of naive, central memory and Treg cells appeared more similar among patients than among healthy donors. The analysis here could not establish whether HLA type shapes TCRB rearrangement. Moderate but significant shortening of TCRB CDR3s was recorded in all four CD4+ subsets from Type 1 diabetes patients.

V dropped 8 bases and J dropped 3 bases, with 13 bases sitting between them. The germline V gene encodes CDR1 WSHSY and CDR2 SAAADI. The CDR3 runs to 13 residues. As for this clone: Its antigen remains unknown.

The investigators reverse transcribed all of the isolated RNA, so they sequenced expressed TCRB transcripts. Clones were sequenced by immunoSEQ multiplex PCR, and TCRdb holds only the in-frame ones, with some missing. The sample lists approximately 50,000 clones; roughly two fifths were seen once. Each of the sorted populations had a purity greater than 95%. The chain carries TRBV10-2 and TRBJ1-1, with unresolved D. This clonotype originated in a man aged 25-45 years with type 1 diabetes. The sequencing sample was made of Tregs from blood. The DNA of the CDR3 is TGCGCCAGCTCAAGTCGTGGAGACACTGAAGCTTTCTTT. Protein sequence: CASSSRGDTEAFF.